This T cell receptor beta chain was sequenced during a study of identical twins. The germline V and J ends were trimmed by 4 bases and 6 bases, with 20 bases remaining between them. Germline V gene sequence: CDR1 SGHRS, CDR2 YFSETQ. The CDR3 consists of 15 residues. A single record per CDR3 protein comes from TCRdb applying MiXCR to the 5' RACE reads. This sample has roughly 500,000 distinct CDR3 sequences, with less than 25% found just once. The same specimen was also included in a second study, on T cells expressing NK-cell markers.

V is TRBV5-1 and J is TRBJ2-7; D is possibly TRBD1 or TRBD2 (6 bases each). Sequencing used CD4+ T cells sorted from blood. This TCR was recovered from a woman under 30 in good health. The CDR3 DNA sequence: TGCGCCAGCAGCCCGGAGGGGACAAAGGGATCCGAGCAGTACTTC. It specifies CASSPEGTKGSEQYF.